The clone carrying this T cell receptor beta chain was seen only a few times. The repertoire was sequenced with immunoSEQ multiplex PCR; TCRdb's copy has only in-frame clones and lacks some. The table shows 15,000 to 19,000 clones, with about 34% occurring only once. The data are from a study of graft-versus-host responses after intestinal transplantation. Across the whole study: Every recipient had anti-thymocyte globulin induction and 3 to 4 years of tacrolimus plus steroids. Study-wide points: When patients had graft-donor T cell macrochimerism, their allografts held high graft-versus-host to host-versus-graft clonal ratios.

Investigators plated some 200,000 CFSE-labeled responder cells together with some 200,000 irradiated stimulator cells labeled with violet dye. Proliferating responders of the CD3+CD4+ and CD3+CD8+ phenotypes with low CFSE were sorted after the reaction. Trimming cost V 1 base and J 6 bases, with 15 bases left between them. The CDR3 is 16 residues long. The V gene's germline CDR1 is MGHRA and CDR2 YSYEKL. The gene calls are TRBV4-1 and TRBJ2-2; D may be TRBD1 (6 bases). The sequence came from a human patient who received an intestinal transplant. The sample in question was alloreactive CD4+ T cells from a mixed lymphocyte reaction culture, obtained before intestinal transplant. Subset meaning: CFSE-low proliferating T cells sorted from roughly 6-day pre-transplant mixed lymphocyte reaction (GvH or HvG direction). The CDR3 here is CASSQGSRGRAGELFF. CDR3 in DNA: TGCGCCAGCAGCCAAGGGTCCAGGGGCAGGGCCGGGGAGCTGTTTTTT.